A single TCR beta chain is shown here with its context. What it recognizes is unknown. The junction had 2 bases not matched to a gene; V was cut back by 3 bases and J by 1 base. CDR3 length: 14 amino acids. Germline CDR1 is LNHDA and CDR2 is SQIVND (reference sequence). TCRdb's table, derived via immunoSEQ multiplex PCR, lists solely in-frame clones and lacks some. Among 40,000 or so clones listed, roughly 87% were seen once. Researchers processed graft tissue to release intraepithelial and lamina propria lymphocytes. These data come from a study of graft-versus-host responses after intestinal transplantation. For the study at large: The transplants performed in recipients were multivisceral, liver-intestinal, or isolated intestinal. Recipients uniformly received anti-thymocyte globulin induction, followed by tacrolimus and steroids for around 3 years. Study-level results: Ileal or blood samples showed some GvH clones first, and such clones were also found in recipient marrow.

The chain links TRBV19 to TRBJ2-7; 8 nucleotides agree with TRBD1. The specimen was ileum tissue, collected around 190 days after intestinal transplant. This receptor was identified in a human patient who received an intestinal transplant, so some T cells may come from the graft donor. Here the CDR3 reads CASSMGTGSYEQYF. In nucleotides, the CDR3 is TGTGCCAGTAGTATGGGGACAGGTTCCTACGAGCAGTACTTC.